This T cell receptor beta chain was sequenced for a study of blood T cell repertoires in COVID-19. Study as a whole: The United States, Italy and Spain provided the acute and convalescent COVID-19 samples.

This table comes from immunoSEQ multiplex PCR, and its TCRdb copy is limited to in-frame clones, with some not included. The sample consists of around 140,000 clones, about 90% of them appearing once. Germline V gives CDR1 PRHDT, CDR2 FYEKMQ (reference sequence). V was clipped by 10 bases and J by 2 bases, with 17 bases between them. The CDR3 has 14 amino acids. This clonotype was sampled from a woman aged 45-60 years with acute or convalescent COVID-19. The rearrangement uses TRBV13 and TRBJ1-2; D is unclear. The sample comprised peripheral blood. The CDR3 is CATQRRSGNYGYTF. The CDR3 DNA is TGTGCCACCCAGAGAAGGTCCGGGAACTATGGCTACACCTTC.